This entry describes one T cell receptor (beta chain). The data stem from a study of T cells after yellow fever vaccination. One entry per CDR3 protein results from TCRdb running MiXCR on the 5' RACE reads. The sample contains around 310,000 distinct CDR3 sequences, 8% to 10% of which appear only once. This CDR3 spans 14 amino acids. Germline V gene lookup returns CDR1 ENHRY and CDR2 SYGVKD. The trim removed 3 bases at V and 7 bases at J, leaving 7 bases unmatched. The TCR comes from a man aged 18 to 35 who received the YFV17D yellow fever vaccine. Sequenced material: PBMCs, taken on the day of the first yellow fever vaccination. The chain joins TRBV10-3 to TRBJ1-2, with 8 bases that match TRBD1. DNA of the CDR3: TGTGCCATCAGTGAACAGGGGGATCAGAGTGGCTACACCTTC. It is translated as CAISEQGDQSGYTF.